The rows below give T cell receptor beta chains drawn from one sample of a study of control samples from healthy donors and cancer patients. TCRdb's table, derived via immunoSEQ multiplex PCR, lists solely in-frame clones and lacks some. The table has under 80,000 clones, approximately 94% seen once. The material sequenced was blood. These receptors were obtained from a young woman in good health. Each CDR3 is given with its conserved first and last residue. Fields, in order: D gene, V gene, J gene, clone size, CDR3 protein, CDR3 DNA. D genes are given only for firm matches. The size of a clone is reported for some rows only, either as once, few or many, or as a class for expanded clones.

NA	TRBV5-6	TRBJ1-5	NA	CARAPRGSNQPQHF	TGTGCCAGGGCTCCTCGGGGAAGCAATCAGCCCCAGCATTTT
TRBD1	TRBV28	TRBJ1-2	once	CASRDRGRGYGYTF	TGTGCCAGCAGGGACAGGGGGCGCGGCTATGGCTACACCTTC
TRBD1	TRBV19	TRBJ1-2	NA	CATLVDRELGRYGYTF	TGTGCCACTCTGGTGGACAGGGAATTGGGAAGATATGGCTACACCTTC
NA	TRBV7-9	TRBJ1-1	NA	CASSLWQGGGNTEAFF	TGTGCCAGCAGCTTATGGCAGGGCGGGGGAAACACTGAAGCTTTCTTT
TRBD1	TRBV2	TRBJ1-2	NA	CASFTIRGRAPYGYTF	TGTGCCAGCTTTACCATCAGGGGGCGAGCCCCTTATGGCTACACCTTC
NA	TRBV7-2	TRBJ2-2	NA	CASSLQVSGELFF	TGTGCCAGCAGCTTACAGGTTTCCGGGGAGCTGTTTTTT
NA	TRBV6-1	TRBJ1-3	NA	CASSEAFGPISGNTIYF	TGTGCCAGCAGTGAAGCCTTTGGTCCCATCTCTGGAAACACCATATATTTT
NA	TRBV5-6	TRBJ2-7	NA	CASSVGISSYEQYF	TGTGCCAGCAGCGTAGGCATAAGCTCCTACGAGCAGTACTTC
TRBD1	TRBV5-6	TRBJ2-2	NA	CASSWTGGGGELFF	TGTGCCAGCAGCTGGACAGGGGGCGGCGGGGAGCTGTTTTTT
TRBD2	TRBV6-5	TRBJ2-1	NA	CASSYKRGGREFF	TGTGCCAGCAGTTACAAGCGGGGGGGCCGCGAGTTCTTC
TRBD1	TRBV7-2	TRBJ1-1	NA	CASSSRTGSGTEAFF	TGTGCCAGCAGCTCCCGGACAGGGTCTGGGACTGAAGCTTTCTTT
TRBD2	TRBV27	TRBJ2-5	NA	CASSGGGPKGTYQETQYF	TGTGCCAGCAGCGGGGGGGGCCCTAAGGGAACGTACCAAGAGACCCAGTACTTC
NA	TRBV30	TRBJ2-5	NA	CAWTPGGRNQETQYF	TGTGCCTGGACTCCGGGTGGGAGGAACCAAGAGACCCAGTACTTC
NA	TRBV19	TRBJ1-6	NA	CASRDGSYNSPLHF	TGTGCCAGTAGGGATGGCTCCTATAATTCACCCCTCCACTTT
NA	TRBV3-1/TRBV3-2	TRBJ1-2	NA	CASSQGPLGENGYTF	TGTGCCAGCAGCCAAGGTCCCCTCGGGGAGAATGGCTACACCTTC
TRBD1	TRBV11-2	TRBJ1-2	NA	CASSLVGTRGEYYGYTF	TGTGCCAGCAGCTTAGTGGGAACCAGGGGGGAATACTATGGCTACACCTTC
TRBD1	TRBV6-6	TRBJ1-1	once	CASRVTGGLNTEAFF	TGTGCCAGCAGGGTGACAGGGGGCTTGAACACTGAAGCTTTCTTT
NA	TRBV21-1	TRBJ2-3	NA	CASSKKRDLAAVKTDTQYF	TGTGCCAGCAGCAAAAAAAGGGACCTAGCAGCGGTGAAGACAGATACGCAGTATTTT
NA	TRBV7-6	TRBJ2-5	NA	CASSLIITRVQETQYF	TGTGCCAGCAGCTTAATTATCACCAGGGTGCAAGAGACCCAGTACTTC
TRBD2	TRBV27	TRBJ2-5	NA	CASSSPQSGGGAGETQYF	TGTGCCAGCAGTTCACCCCAGTCCGGCGGGGGGGCAGGAGAGACCCAGTACTTC
NA	TRBV4-1	TRBJ1-6	NA	CASSQPTRGALDSPLHF	TGCGCCAGCAGCCAGCCGACTCGCGGGGCTCTTGATTCACCCCTCCACTTT
TRBD2	TRBV19	TRBJ2-3	NA	CASSSSATGTRDTQYF	TGTGCCAGTAGTTCTAGCGCTACCGGGACTAGAGATACGCAGTATTTT
TRBD2	TRBV2	TRBJ2-2	once	CASGALAANTGELFF	TGTGCCAGCGGCGCACTAGCGGCGAACACCGGGGAGCTGTTTTTT
NA	TRBV6-5	TRBJ1-5	NA	CASGEGGASYQPQHF	TGTGCCAGTGGGGAGGGGGGGGCTTCTTATCAGCCCCAGCATTTT
TRBD2	TRBV19	TRBJ2-4	NA	CASSIGGPSGKNIQYF	TGTGCCAGTAGTATAGGGGGTCCTAGCGGGAAAAACATTCAGTACTTC
NA	TRBV2	TRBJ1-5	once	CASSELDAYQPQHF	TGTGCCAGCAGTGAGTTGGACGCCTATCAGCCCCAGCATTTT
NA	TRBV5-1	TRBJ1-2	NA	CASSLGQVVGYTF	TGCGCCAGCAGCTTGGGACAGGTAGTAGGCTACACCTTC
NA	TRBV11-2	TRBJ1-3	NA	CASSLVSGFGNTIYF	TGTGCCAGCAGCTTAGTTTCCGGGTTTGGAAACACCATATATTTT
NA	TRBV19	TRBJ1-1	once	CASSITEGGTEAFF	TGTGCCAGTAGTATAACAGAGGGTGGAACTGAAGCTTTCTTT
TRBD2	TRBV2	TRBJ2-5	NA	CASGSGGAGETQYF	TGTGCCAGCGGGAGCGGGGGGGCCGGAGAGACCCAGTACTTC
NA	TRBV18	TRBJ1-6	NA	CASSPSPPRVTNSPLHF	TGTGCCAGCTCACCGAGCCCCCCCCGGGTTACTAATTCACCCCTCCACTTT
NA	TRBV20-1	TRBJ2-7	NA	CSALSGEQYF	TGCAGTGCCCTCAGCGGCGAGCAGTACTTC
NA	TRBV30	TRBJ1-1	NA	CAWSEGDTEAFF	TGTGCCTGGAGCGAGGGGGACACTGAAGCTTTCTTT
NA	TRBV6-5	TRBJ2-1	NA	CASSYGTSSYNEQFF	TGTGCCAGCAGTTATGGTACAAGCTCCTACAATGAGCAGTTCTTC
NA	TRBV7-9	TRBJ1-1	NA	CASSKRGASEAFF	TGTGCCAGCAGCAAACGGGGGGCTTCTGAAGCTTTCTTT
NA	TRBV6-5	TRBJ1-2	once	CASTIGTAYGYTF	TGTGCCAGCACCATCGGGACGGCGTATGGCTACACCTTC
NA	TRBV6-6	TRBJ1-6	once	CASSYDPNSYNSPLHF	TGTGCCAGCAGTTACGACCCCAACAGTTATAATTCACCCCTCCACTTT
NA	TRBV5-1	TRBJ1-6	once	CASSPGGGDNSPLHF	TGCGCCAGCAGCCCCGGGGGGGGAGATAATTCACCCCTCCACTTT
TRBD1	TRBV9	TRBJ1-1	NA	CASSAGQGGQNTEAFF	TGTGCCAGCAGCGCGGGACAGGGTGGGCAGAACACTGAAGCTTTCTTT
TRBD1	TRBV4-1	TRBJ1-1	once	CASSLQGTEAFF	TGCGCCAGCAGCCTACAGGGGACTGAAGCTTTCTTT
NA	TRBV7-8	TRBJ1-4	NA	CASSRSRTGTEKLFF	TGTGCCAGCAGCCGCTCCCGGACCGGGACTGAAAAACTGTTTTTT
NA	TRBV7-3	TRBJ2-3	NA	CASSSPESTDTQYF	TGTGCCAGCAGCTCCCCGGAGAGCACAGATACGCAGTATTTT
NA	TRBV7-3	TRBJ2-1	NA	CASSLKVQGYEQFF	TGTGCCAGCAGCCTTAAGGTGCAGGGCTACGAGCAGTTCTTC
NA	TRBV19	TRBJ1-3	NA	CASFGGNTIYF	TGTGCCAGTTTCGGCGGAAACACCATATATTTT
NA	TRBV5-4	TRBJ1-1	NA	CASSLQGGTEAFF	TGTGCCAGCAGCTTGCAAGGGGGCACTGAAGCTTTCTTT
NA	TRBV5-1	TRBJ2-5	NA	CASSFVGDQETQYF	TGCGCCAGCAGCTTCGTTGGGGACCAAGAGACCCAGTACTTC
NA	TRBV11-3	TRBJ1-2	NA	CASSLEGGGPYGYTF	TGTGCCAGCAGCTTAGAGGGAGGAGGACCCTATGGCTACACCTTC
NA	TRBV12-5	TRBJ1-1	NA	CASLSTGNTEAFF	TGTGCTAGTCTCAGCACAGGGAATACTGAAGCTTTCTTT
TRBD1	TRBV7-2	TRBJ1-5	NA	CASSSGQGYNQPQHF	TGTGCCAGCAGCTCGGGACAGGGCTACAATCAGCCCCAGCATTTT
NA	TRBV7-3	TRBJ2-1	NA	CASSFQGAYYNEQFF	TGTGCCAGCAGCTTTCAAGGGGCCTATTACAATGAGCAGTTCTTC
TRBD2	TRBV4-2	TRBJ2-5	NA	CASSQEGRGGAGRETQYF	TGTGCCAGCAGCCAAGAGGGTCGCGGGGGGGCGGGTCGAGAGACCCAGTACTTC
TRBD2	TRBV5-4	TRBJ2-1	NA	CASSWKGLAAAMGEQFF	TGTGCCAGCAGCTGGAAGGGACTAGCGGCCGCGATGGGTGAGCAGTTCTTC